The rows below give T cell receptor beta chains drawn from one sample of a study of patients and donors after allogeneic stem cell transplantation. TCRdb reanalysed the RT-PCR reads using MiXCR and keeps one entry per CDR3 protein. Here the sample spans more than 150,000 distinct CDR3 sequences, 24% being singletons. Sequenced sample: blood, either unsorted or a sorted T cell fraction (not recorded which). Every receptor here comes from a human donor who was either an allogeneic HSCT recipient or a stem cell or donor lymphocyte infusion donor (not recorded which). It is not recorded whose cells these are; they may come from a transplant donor. CDR3s include the opening cysteine and the closing phenylalanine or tryptophan. The D gene is left open where the match is weak. A row's size may be missing; if present it is once, few, many or a size class.

>NA|TRBJ1-1|14|TRBV7-2|few
CASSFPPWGTEAFF
TGTGCCAGCAGCTTTCCCCCGTGGGGCACTGAAGCTTTCTTT
>TRBD1|TRBJ1-2|12|TRBV10-3|NA
CAISLDRDGYTF
TGTGCCATCAGCCTAGACAGGGATGGCTACACCTTC
>TRBD1|TRBJ1-5|14|TRBV29-1|many
CSVRTGLGNQPQHF
TGCAGCGTTCGGACAGGACTGGGCAATCAGCCCCAGCATTTT
>NA|TRBJ1-5|15|TRBV5-1|NA
CASSPGTTSNQPQHF
TGCGCCAGCAGCCCCGGGACAACTAGCAATCAGCCCCAGCATTTT
>TRBD1|TRBJ2-4|15|TRBV5-1|few
CASSTWTGLGNIQYF
TGCGCCAGCAGCACCTGGACAGGGCTCGGAAACATTCAGTACTTC
>TRBD1|TRBJ1-1|17|TRBV6-5|many
CASSSGTGLRMNTEAFF
TGTGCCAGCAGTTCCGGGACAGGTCTAAGAATGAACACTGAAGCTTTCTTT
>NA|TRBJ2-1|14|TRBV28|few
CASIRSSPYNEQFF
TGTGCCAGCATACGCTCTAGCCCCTACAATGAGCAGTTCTTC
>TRBD1|TRBJ1-2|14|TRBV12-3/TRBV12-4|once
CASSTDTGGYGYTF
TGTGCCAGCAGTACCGATACAGGGGGCTATGGCTACACCTTC
>TRBD2|TRBJ2-3|17|TRBV7-2|few
CASSLAGLAGVADTQYF
TGTGCCAGCAGCTTAGCGGGACTAGCGGGAGTAGCAGATACGCAGTATTTT
>NA|TRBJ2-2|14|TRBV7-7|few
CASSFNRDTGELFF
TGTGCTAGCAGCTTTAATCGGGACACCGGGGAGCTGTTTTTT
>NA|TRBJ2-5|15|TRBV5-1|NA
CASSSGTFSQETQYF
TGCGCCAGCAGCTCCGGGACCTTTTCTCAAGAGACCCAGTACTTC
>TRBD2|TRBJ2-1|14|TRBV7-9|NA
CASSLAGGGNEQFF
TGTGCCAGCAGCTTAGCTGGCGGGGGGAATGAGCAGTTCTTC
>NA|TRBJ1-6|16|TRBV18|few
CASSPYWADYNSPLHF
TGTGCCAGCTCACCCTACTGGGCCGATTATAATTCACCCCTCCACTTT
>NA|TRBJ2-7|13|TRBV20-1|NA
CSASPGGAGEQYF
TGCAGTGCTAGTCCTGGGGGGGCCGGCGAGCAGTACTTC
>NA|TRBJ2-7|13|TRBV6-5|few
CASSPSRPYEQYF
TGTGCCAGCAGTCCTAGTCGACCCTACGAGCAGTACTTC
>NA|TRBJ2-7|16|TRBV11-2|NA
CASSLGWMGAPYEQYF
TGTGCCAGCAGCTTAGGGTGGATGGGGGCCCCCTACGAGCAGTACTTC
>NA|TRBJ2-1|15|TRBV20-1|NA
CSARDAGASYNEQFF
TGCAGTGCTAGAGATGCAGGCGCCTCCTACAATGAGCAGTTCTTC
>NA|TRBJ2-3|13|TRBV7-9|NA
CASSLQGPDTQYF
TGTGCCAGCAGCTTACAGGGTCCAGATACGCAGTATTTT
>TRBD1|TRBJ1-1|14|TRBV12-3/TRBV12-4|many
CASSLQGARTEAFF
TGTGCCAGCAGTTTGCAGGGGGCGAGGACTGAAGCTTTCTTT
>NA|TRBJ1-5|14|TRBV12-5|NA
CASVFERGNQPQHF
TGTGCTAGTGTCTTCGAGAGGGGCAATCAGCCCCAGCATTTT
>NA|TRBJ1-1|20|TRBV20-1|few
CSGKSYVGGSVIDSNTEAFF
TGCAGTGGTAAGTCGTATGTGGGCGGCTCGGTGATCGACAGTAACACTGAAGCTTTCTTT
>NA|TRBJ1-1|14|TRBV29-1|NA
CSSAGRGMNTEAFF
TGCAGCTCGGCCGGCCGGGGGATGAACACTGAAGCTTTCTTT
>NA|TRBJ1-6|15|TRBV5-1|few
CASSLVPGVGSPLHF
TGCGCCAGCAGCTTGGTTCCGGGGGTAGGCTCACCCCTCCACTTT
>NA|TRBJ1-1|13|TRBV6-5|NA
CASSYAQNTEAFF
TGTGCCAGCAGTTACGCACAGAACACTGAAGCTTTCTTT
>NA|TRBJ1-5|12|TRBV4-1|many
CASSQEGQPQHF
TGCGCCAGCAGCCAAGAGGGTCAGCCCCAGCATTTT
>NA|TRBJ2-1|14|TRBV5-1|NA
CASAWDNSYNEQFF
TGCGCCAGCGCTTGGGACAACTCCTACAATGAGCAGTTCTTC
>NA|TRBJ1-2|15|TRBV21-1|many
CASSKGAGGSYGYTF
TGTGCCAGCAGCAAAGGTGCTGGGGGGTCCTATGGCTACACCTTC
>NA|TRBJ2-1|14|TRBV12-3/TRBV12-4|NA
CASSPILRSNEQFF
TGTGCCAGCAGTCCCATTCTCAGATCCAATGAGCAGTTCTTC
>NA|TRBJ1-1|14|TRBV25-1|NA
CASSPGQGWTEAFF
TGTGCCAGCAGCCCTGGGCAGGGGTGGACTGAAGCTTTCTTT
>TRBD1|TRBJ1-2|12|TRBV20-1|NA
CRAGQGAYGYTF
TGCAGGGCCGGGCAGGGGGCTTATGGCTACACCTTC
>NA|TRBJ2-6|17|TRBV15|NA
CATSSGLTSSGANVLTF
TGTGCCACCAGCAGTGGACTCACCAGCTCTGGGGCCAACGTCCTGACTTTC
>NA|TRBJ2-1|15|TRBV3-1|few
CASSQGESRANEQFF
TGTGCCAGCAGCCAAGGAGAGAGCCGCGCCAATGAGCAGTTCTTC
>NA|TRBJ2-1|16|TRBV7-9|NA
CASSLGVGRQVNEQFF
TGTGCCAGCAGCTTAGGGGTGGGACGCCAGGTCAATGAGCAGTTCTTC
>NA|TRBJ1-1|14|TRBV12-3/TRBV12-4|few
CASSRPGARTEAFF
TGTGCCAGCAGCCGCCCGGGGGCGCGCACTGAAGCTTTCTTT
>TRBD1|TRBJ1-1|14|TRBV20-1|NA
CSAMPDRVATEAFF
TGCAGTGCTATGCCAGACAGGGTCGCAACTGAAGCTTTCTTT
>TRBD1|TRBJ2-1|15|TRBV7-3|NA
CASSPQDRGYNEQFF
TGTGCCAGCAGCCCACAGGACAGGGGCTACAATGAGCAGTTCTTC
>NA|TRBJ1-1|15|TRBV25-1|NA
CASSDLGQVNTEAFF
TGTGCCAGCAGTGATTTGGGGCAAGTGAACACTGAAGCTTTCTTT
>NA|TRBJ1-1|15|TRBV27|few
CASSRHGLLNTEAFF
TGTGCCAGCAGCCGCCATGGGCTACTGAACACTGAAGCTTTCTTT
>NA|TRBJ2-1|15|TRBV20-1|few
CSARDRPSQGMEQFF
TGCAGTGCTAGAGATCGCCCTAGCCAAGGCATGGAGCAGTTCTTC
>TRBD2|TRBJ2-7|14|TRBV20-1|few
CSARDWEGSYEQYF
TGCAGTGCTAGAGATTGGGAGGGGTCCTACGAGCAGTACTTC
>NA|TRBJ1-4|15|TRBV9|many
CASSVERDRGEKLFF
TGTGCCAGCAGCGTAGAAAGGGATCGCGGTGAAAAACTGTTTTTT
>NA|TRBJ1-6|15|TRBV20-1|NA
CSASLRTGKDSPLHF
TGCAGTGCTAGCCTAAGGACGGGAAAGGATTCACCCCTCCACTTT
>TRBD2|TRBJ2-1|14|TRBV29-1|NA
CSVEPTSGINEQFF
TGCAGCGTTGAACCGACTAGCGGGATTAATGAGCAGTTCTTC
>TRBD2|TRBJ2-7|15|TRBV9|few
CASSVAASGPYEQYF
TGTGCCAGCAGCGTAGCGGCTAGCGGCCCTTACGAGCAGTACTTC
>NA|TRBJ2-7|15|TRBV10-3|NA
CAISNPLRVDYEQYF
TGTGCCATCTCAAACCCACTAAGGGTCGACTACGAGCAGTACTTC
>NA|TRBJ2-1|15|TRBV7-8|NA
CASSLLQGLGEEQFF
TGTGCCAGCAGCTTATTACAGGGTTTGGGCGAAGAGCAGTTCTTC
>NA|TRBJ1-5|12|TRBV29-1|few
CSVGHGFEPQHF
TGCAGCGTTGGACATGGGTTTGAGCCCCAGCATTTT
>NA|TRBJ1-1|15|TRBV6-5|NA
CASSYSQAVNTEAFF
TGTGCCAGCAGTTATTCCCAAGCGGTGAACACTGAAGCTTTCTTT
>TRBD1|TRBJ1-1|15|TRBV3-1|NA
CASSHRDRGETEAFF
TGTGCCAGCAGCCATCGGGACAGGGGTGAAACTGAAGCTTTCTTT
>NA|TRBJ2-3|13|TRBV7-2|NA
CASSPPATDTQYF
TGTGCCAGCAGCCCACCCGCGACAGATACGCAGTATTTT